The 9 T cell receptor beta chains below come from one sample, sequenced in a study of cytotoxic CD8 clonotypes in ibrutinib-treated CLL. Assay used: immunoSEQ multiplex PCR; TCRdb lists only in-frame clones, some missing. The sample includes about 140,000 clones, approximately 90% of them seen just once. Source: PBMCs, taken after 12 months of ibrutinib treatment. The receptor source for this set is a human donor with chronic lymphocytic leukemia.

This clone appeared once. The CDR3 region is CASSTTWTGIDRGYTF. The CDR3 DNA sequence: TGTGCCAGTAGTACGACTTGGACAGGGATAGATCGTGGCTACACCTTC. The rearrangement joins TRBV19 to TRBJ1-2; 8 bases match TRBD1. V was pared by 4 bases and J by 7 bases, with 14 bases of the junction left unmatched. The CDR3 runs 16 residues. The germline V gene encodes CDR1 LNHDA and CDR2 SQIVND (reference sequence). The whole variable domain, filled in from reference TRBV19 and TRBJ1-2, reads DGGITQSPKYLFRKEGQNVTLSCEQNLNHDAMYWYRQDPGQGLRLIYYSQIVNDFQKGDIAEGYSVSREKKESFPLTVTSAQKNPTAFYLCASSTTWTGIDRGYTFGSGTRLTVV.

The chain uses TRBV5-1 and TRBJ1-4; 9 nucleotides align to TRBD1. Trimming removed 4 bases from V and 5 bases from J; junction bases left unmatched: 6. Germline V gene sequence: CDR1 SGHRS, CDR2 YFSETQ. The length of the CDR3 is 15 residues. The CDR3 here is CASSGTGLENEKLFF. The DNA for the CDR3 is TGCGCCAGCAGCGGGACAGGGTTGGAGAATGAAAAACTGTTTTTT.

The chain carries TRBV11-2 and TRBJ1-1; weak D call: TRBD1 (5 bases). CDR1 is SGHAT, CDR2 FQNNGV, per germline. Trimming took 3 bases from V and 5 from J, leaving 10 bases between them. This CDR3 contains 13 residues. DNA of the CDR3: TGTGCCAGCAGCTTGAGGGACCGGACTGAAGCTTTCTTT. Translated, it gives CASSLRDRTEAFF.

The V call is TRBV12-5, the J call TRBJ2-5; D remains ambiguous. Germline values: CDR1 LGHNT, CDR2 FRNRAP. The CDR3 sequence is 15 residues long. Deletions cut 0 bases from V and 0 bases from J, with 8 bases between. CDR3: CASGLVLGNQETQYF. Written as DNA, the CDR3 is TGTGCTAGTGGTTTGGTACTGGGAAACCAAGAGACCCAGTACTTC.

The gene calls are TRBV5-1 and TRBJ2-2; 14 bases map to TRBD2. The trim removed 4 bases at V and 2 bases at J, leaving 10 bases unmatched. Germline-derived CDR1 and CDR2 are SGHRS and YFSETQ. The CDR3 has 19 residues. CDR3 protein: CASSRGPGTSGGNTGELFF. In DNA, the CDR3 is TGCGCCAGCAGCAGAGGCCCCGGGACTAGCGGGGGAAACACCGGGGAGCTGTTTTTT. Drawing the rest from reference TRBV5-1 and TRBJ2-2, the complete variable domain is KAGVTQTPRYLIKTRGQQVTLSCSPISGHRSVSWYQQTPGQGLQFLFEYFSETQRNKGNFPGRFSGRQFSNSRSEMNVSTLELGDSALYLCASSRGPGTSGGNTGELFFGEGSRLTVL.

This clone was seen a single time. The chain couples TRBV4-3 to TRBJ2-1; 8 positions agree with TRBD2. Germline CDR1 and CDR2: LGHNA and YSLEER. This CDR3 has 17 amino acids. V lost 4 bases, J lost 8 bases, and 16 bases stayed unmatched. The chain's CDR3 is CASSPEAGTSFIHEQFF. The CDR3 region has the DNA TGCGCCAGCAGCCCAGAAGCCGGGACTAGTTTTATCCATGAGCAGTTCTTC.

The V and J genes are TRBV6-5 and TRBJ2-1; D unresolved. CDR1 and CDR2 from the germline V gene are MNHEY and SVGAGI. V was cut by 7 bases and J by 8 bases, with 21 bases left in between. The CDR3 spans 15 residues. CDR3: CASIGRNSKGDEQFF. The DNA of the CDR3 is TGTGCCAGCATTGGTAGGAACTCAAAAGGAGATGAGCAGTTCTTC.

The rearrangement uses TRBV30 and TRBJ2-6; 7 positions match TRBD2. The CDR3 spans 16 residues. Per germline, CDR1 GTSNPN and CDR2 SVGIG (reference sequence). V trimming: 4 bases; J trimming: 0 bases; junction bases outside the gene matches: 6. Here the CDR3 reads CAWTRGLSSGANVLTF. The CDR3 nucleotides read TGTGCCTGGACGCGGGGGTTAAGCTCTGGGGCCAACGTCCTGACTTTC.

The rearrangement uses TRBV11-3 and TRBJ2-2; the match to TRBD1 covers 10 bases. V trimming: 5 bases; J trimming: 2 bases; junction bases outside the gene matches: 5. This CDR3 is 16 amino acids long. Per the germline V gene, CDR1 is SGHNT and CDR2 is YENEEA. The DNA of the CDR3 is TGTGCCAGCAGCCCCGGACAGGGGGTTAACACCGGGGAGCTGTTTTTT. This translates into CASSPGQGVNTGELFF.